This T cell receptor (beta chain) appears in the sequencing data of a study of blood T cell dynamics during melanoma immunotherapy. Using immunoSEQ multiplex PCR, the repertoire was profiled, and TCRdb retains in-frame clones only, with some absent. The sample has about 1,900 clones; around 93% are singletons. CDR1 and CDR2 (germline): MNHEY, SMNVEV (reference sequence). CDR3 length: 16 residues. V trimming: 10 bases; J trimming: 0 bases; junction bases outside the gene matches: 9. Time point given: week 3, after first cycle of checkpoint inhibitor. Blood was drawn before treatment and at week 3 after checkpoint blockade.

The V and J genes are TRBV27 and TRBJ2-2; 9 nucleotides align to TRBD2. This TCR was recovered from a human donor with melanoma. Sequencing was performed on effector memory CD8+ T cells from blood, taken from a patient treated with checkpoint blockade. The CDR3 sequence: CATRKIAGANTGELFF. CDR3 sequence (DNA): TGTGCCACCCGTAAAATAGCGGGGGCGAACACCGGGGAGCTGTTTTTT.